These 14 T cell receptor beta chains originate from one sample sequenced in a study of blood T cells in healthy people across ages. PCR was performed a second time for about 7 to 12 cycles using a sample-barcoded 5' primer and a J-beta primer mix. TCRdb re-derived calls from the 5' RACE reads in MiXCR, one entry per CDR3 protein. Of 700,000 or so distinct CDR3 sequences listed, about a fifth are singletons. The sample taken for sequencing was blood. Every receptor here comes from a man between 65 and 85 years old in good health.

CDR3 region: CASSSSGGPSYEQYF. The DNA of the CDR3 is TGTGCCAGCAGTTCTAGCGGGGGGCCCTCCTACGAGCAGTACTTC. The chain joins TRBV27 to TRBJ2-7; 11 nucleotides line up with TRBD2. V lost 4 bases, J lost 0 bases, and 2 bases stayed unmatched. The CDR3 sequence is 15 residues long. CDR1 MNHEY and CDR2 SMNVEV come from the germline V gene (reference sequence).

This chain connects TRBV6-1 to TRBJ1-1; D may be TRBD1 (5 bases). Germline values: CDR1 MNHNS, CDR2 SASEGT. The CDR3 spans 14 residues. V was shortened by 3 bases and J by 1 base, with 9 bases between the two germline ends. CDR3 amino acids: CASSDQGKNTEAFF. The DNA for the CDR3 is TGTGCCAGCAGTGACCAGGGAAAGAACACTGAAGCTTTCTTT.

The chain carries TRBV11-2 and TRBJ1-1; no firm D call. Per germline, CDR1 SGHAT and CDR2 FQNNGV. There are 15 residues in the CDR3. V was pared by 0 bases and J by 5 bases, with 13 bases between. The CDR3 sequence is CASSLDLRGGTEAFF. The CDR3, as DNA: TGTGCCAGCAGCTTAGATTTACGGGGAGGGACTGAAGCTTTCTTT. Full variable domain (outside the CDR3, taken from reference TRBV11-2 and TRBJ1-1): EAGVAQSPRYKIIEKRQSVAFWCNPISGHATLYWYQQILGQGPKLLIQFQNNGVVDDSQLPKDRFSAERLKGVDSTLKIQPAKLEDSAVYLCASSLDLRGGTEAFFGQGTRLTVV.

This rearrangement joins TRBV5-1 to TRBJ1-1; D remains ambiguous. Germline CDR1 is SGHRS and CDR2 is YFSETQ. V dropped 1 base and J dropped 1 base, with 11 bases sitting between them. The CDR3 has 15 residues. Here the CDR3 reads CASSLFYGENTEAFF. CDR3 sequence (DNA): TGCGCCAGCAGCTTGTTCTACGGAGAGAACACTGAAGCTTTCTTT. The whole variable domain, remainder taken from reference TRBV5-1 and TRBJ1-1, is KAGVTQTPRYLIKTRGQQVTLSCSPISGHRSVSWYQQTPGQGLQFLFEYFSETQRNKGNFPGRFSGRQFSNSRSEMNVSTLELGDSALYLCASSLFYGENTEAFFGQGTRLTVV.

J is TRBJ1-3 and V is TRBV7-6, with unresolved D. Trimming stripped 7 bases from V and 1 base from J, with 14 bases between. Germline CDR1 SGHVS, CDR2 FNYEAQ. The CDR3 extends over 15 amino acids. CDR3 nucleotide sequence: TGTGCCAGCACCCTAGGCGCGGGTTCTGGAAACACCATATATTTT. As protein: CASTLGAGSGNTIYF.

This chain joins TRBV5-1 and TRBJ2-1, with a tentative D call TRBD1 (6 bases). CDR3 length: 15 residues. V lost 1 base and J lost 2, with 10 bases in between. Germline V gene lookup returns CDR1 SGHRS and CDR2 YFSETQ. The DNA for the CDR3 is TGCGCCAGCAGCTTGATGACAGGTGCCTACAATGAGCAGTTCTTC. Residues: CASSLMTGAYNEQFF. The entire variable domain, with the rest obtained from reference TRBV5-1 and TRBJ2-1, is as follows: KAGVTQTPRYLIKTRGQQVTLSCSPISGHRSVSWYQQTPGQGLQFLFEYFSETQRNKGNFPGRFSGRQFSNSRSEMNVSTLELGDSALYLCASSLMTGAYNEQFFGPGTRLTVL.

In its sample, this clonotype was seen a few times. The CDR3 DNA sequence: TGTGCCAGCAACGGACGGGAGAACTCCTACAATGAGCAGTTCTTC. It translates to CASNGRENSYNEQFF. This rearrangement joins TRBV7-9 to TRBJ2-1; weak D call: TRBD2 (6 bases). There are 15 residues in the CDR3. Deletions cut 7 bases from V and 0 bases from J, with 13 bases between. Germline CDR1 is SEHNR and CDR2 is FQNEAQ (reference sequence).

This clonotype was seen a handful of times. The gene calls are TRBV5-5 and TRBJ2-7, with 9 bases fitting TRBD2. Germline CDR1 and CDR2: SGHKS and YYEKEE (reference sequence). This CDR3 is 15 amino acids long. Losses at the gene ends were 0 bases for V and 2 bases for J; bases not matched to a gene: 3. For the CDR3, the DNA is TGTGCCAGCAGCTTGGTTGCGGGAGGGGCCTACGAGCAGTACGTC. Translation: CASSLVAGGAYEQYV.

This clonotype was recorded a few times. This chain uses TRBV20-1 with TRBJ2-3; D call uncertain. The V end was cut by 0 bases, the J end by 2 bases, with 12 bases between. The CDR3 spans 15 residues. Germline CDR1 is DFQATT and CDR2 is SNEGSKA (reference sequence). For the CDR3, the DNA is TGCAGTGCTAGAGATCCCAAAAAGGCCACAGATACGCAGTATTTT. This encodes CSARDPKKATDTQYF.

In its sample, this clonotype was seen a few times. The CDR3 DNA sequence: TGTGCCAGCAGTTACTCGGTTGCCGGGGGACTTGAGACCCAGTACTTC. It encodes CASSYSVAGGLETQYF. This sequence joins TRBV6-5 and TRBJ2-5, with D possibly matching TRBD2 (6 bases). The germline V gene has CDR1 MNHEY and CDR2 SVGAGI. Deletions cut 0 bases from V and 5 bases from J, with 16 bases between. This CDR3 region has 16 residues.

This clonotype has only a few counts. The rearrangement links TRBV7-9 to TRBJ2-5; no reliable D call. Gene TRBJ2-1 matches the end of the DNA better, so the J call may be wrong. The CDR3 has 11 residues. CDR1 and CDR2 from the germline V gene are SEHNR and FQNEAQ (reference sequence). The CDR3 bases are TGTGCCAGCAGCCCAGACTATGAGCAGTTCTTC. Translated, it gives CASSPDYEQFF.

This clonotype has just a few counts. The chain has TRBV20-1 and TRBJ1-2; 7 nucleotides agree with TRBD1. CDR1 is DFQATT, CDR2 SNEGSKA, per germline (reference sequence). With V trimmed by 6 bases and J by 4 bases, 11 bases remained unmatched. CDR3 length: 14 amino acids. CDR3 sequence: CSADFRGGSYGYTF. In DNA, the CDR3 is TGCAGTGCCGACTTCCGAGGGGGCAGCTATGGCTACACCTTC.

The rearrangement joins TRBV11-3 to TRBJ1-2; D gene ambiguous. The germline V and J ends were trimmed by 3 bases and 6 bases, with 17 bases remaining between them. The germline gives CDR1 SGHNT, CDR2 YENEEA. CDR3 size: 15 residues. CDR3 residues: CASSFDGVPLDGYTF. Here the CDR3 DNA reads TGTGCCAGCAGCTTTGACGGCGTCCCCCTCGATGGCTACACCTTC.

The chain recombines TRBV11-3 with TRBJ2-5; 7 nucleotides match TRBD1. This CDR3 region has 16 residues. Per germline, CDR1 SGHNT and CDR2 YENEEA. Losses at the gene ends were 5 bases for V and 2 bases for J; bases not matched to a gene: 11. Here the CDR3 DNA reads TGTGCCAGCAGCGTCAGGGGGACAGCTCGACAAGAGACCCAGTACTTC. Translating gives CASSVRGTARQETQYF.